The 10 T cell receptor beta chains below were found in one sample sequenced in a study of blood T cell repertoires in COVID-19. The protocol was immunoSEQ multiplex PCR, while the TCRdb copy is restricted to in-frame clones and leaves out a portion. The sample consists of 150,000 to 200,000 clones, approximately 85% of them appearing once. Material for sequencing was peripheral blood. Receptor source: an elderly woman with acute or convalescent COVID-19.

This sequence joins TRBV9 and TRBJ1-2, with 8 nucleotides matching TRBD1. Trimming took 4 bases from V and 4 from J; bases not matched to a gene: 6. The CDR3 spans 14 residues. Germline values: CDR1 SGDLS, CDR2 YYNGEE. For the CDR3, the DNA is TGTGCCAGCAGCCGGGACAGGCCCTTCTATGGCTACACCTTC. Its translation is CASSRDRPFYGYTF.

The chain couples TRBV6-5 to TRBJ2-1, with a possible D match to TRBD1 (5 bases). Germline values: CDR1 MNHEY, CDR2 SVGAGI. Trimming stripped 2 bases from V and 8 bases from J, with 7 bases between. This CDR3 is built from 12 residues. The CDR3 sequence is CASSYVGDEQFF. In nucleotides, the CDR3 is TGTGCCAGCAGTTACGTAGGGGATGAGCAGTTCTTC.

The V and J genes are TRBV7-9 and TRBJ2-7; weak D call: TRBD1 (6 bases). The CDR3 runs 11 residues. Per germline, CDR1 SEHNR and CDR2 FQNEAQ (reference sequence). Trimming took 5 bases from V and 8 from J, leaving 10 bases between them. The CDR3 DNA follows: TGTGCCAGCAGCGCAGGGGACCAGCAGTACTTC. Its translation is CASSAGDQQYF.

The J gene is TRBJ1-3, the V gene TRBV9; no clear D gene. V was trimmed by 6 bases and J by 0 bases, leaving 10 bases between them. Germline-derived CDR1 and CDR2 are SGDLS and YYNGEE. CDR3 size: 14 residues. The CDR3: CASTPEASGNTIYF. In DNA, the CDR3 is TGTGCCAGCACCCCGGAGGCCTCTGGAAACACCATATATTTT.

The V gene is TRBV4-3, the J gene TRBJ2-1, with a possible D match to TRBD1 (5 bases). Trimming took off 2 bases at V and 9 bases at J, with 17 bases between the two ends. The CDR3 consists of 15 residues. Per germline, CDR1 LGHNA and CDR2 YSLEER. For the CDR3, the DNA is TGCGCCAGCAGCCAAAGCTGGGTAGGGGAAGGTGAGCAGTTCTTC. It yields the protein CASSQSWVGEGEQFF.

This rearrangement joins TRBV9 to TRBJ2-2; TRBD1 aligns across 12 bases. Germline-derived CDR1 and CDR2 are SGDLS and YYNGEE. This CDR3 contains 17 residues. V lost 0 bases, J lost 2 bases, and 2 bases stayed unmatched. The CDR3 reads CASSVVGTGGNTGELFF. CDR3 bases: TGTGCCAGCAGCGTAGTTGGGACAGGGGGCAACACCGGGGAGCTGTTTTTT.

The genes are TRBV5-1 and TRBJ2-1, with 8 bases fitting TRBD2. The CDR3 extends over 15 amino acids. With 2 bases clipped from V and 2 bases from J, the junction kept 3 bases outside the gene matches. Germline CDR1 is SGHRS and CDR2 is YFSETQ. Written as DNA, the CDR3 is TGCGCCAGCAGCTTTGGTAGCGGGACCTACAATGAGCAGTTCTTC. Translating it yields CASSFGSGTYNEQFF.

V and J are TRBV6-5 and TRBJ1-5; possible D gene TRBD1, 6 bases. Germline assignment: CDR1 MNHEY and CDR2 SVGAGI. The CDR3 runs to 15 residues. Trimming cost V 5 bases and J 0 bases, with 11 bases left between them. CDR3 amino acids: CASSPGTISNQPQHF. DNA for the CDR3: TGTGCCAGCAGTCCCGGGACAATTAGCAATCAGCCCCAGCATTTT.

The rearrangement uses TRBV5-4 and TRBJ2-5, with TRBD1 matching over 7 bases. V shed 3 bases and J 4 bases; nucleotides not matched to a gene: 9. This CDR3 is 15 amino acids long. Germline loops: CDR1 SGHNT, CDR2 YYREEE (reference sequence). CDR3 sequence: CASSSGTAFRETQYF. Here the CDR3 DNA reads TGTGCCAGCAGCTCTGGGACAGCGTTTAGAGAGACCCAGTACTTC.

The chain employs TRBV27 and TRBJ2-7; 7 bases fit TRBD1. Germline V CDR1 and CDR2: MNHEY, SMNVEV (reference sequence). V lost 11 bases to trimming and J lost 6 bases; unmatched junction nucleotides: 7. The CDR3 loop spans 11 amino acids. Written as DNA, the CDR3 is TGTGCCTGTTCAAGGGGGCCCGAGCAGTACTTC. It is translated as CACSRGPEQYF.